The sequence of this T cell receptor beta chain was determined in a study of human T cells and chemical hapten exposure. Study information: Alopecia universalis, totalis or areata was present in patients who were mostly female. Study-level points and caveats: Patch test score tracked positively with PT1 expanded TCR counts.

Per the germline V gene, CDR1 is MNHEY and CDR2 is SMNVEV (reference sequence). Deletions cut 6 bases from V and 9 bases from J, with 15 bases between. This CDR3 is 14 amino acids long. The time point denotes: pre-sensitization, week 0. The treatment denotes: therapeutic diphenylcyclopropenone sensitization with weekly scalp DPC. Patients had alopecia, were aged 18 to 70, and were not pregnant. This clonotype was seen at least ten times. Its specificity is not known. One entry per CDR3 protein, called by TCRdb with MiXCR from the RACE reads. In the table there are fewer than 70,000 distinct CDR3 sequences, roughly 11% of which are singletons.

V and J are TRBV27 and TRBJ1-6; TRBD1 is a possible D gene (5 bases). This TCR came from a woman aged 45-65 years with alopecia areata. Some clones in this sample may be carry-over from other donors' samples. The sequenced sample was whole blood, obtained in connection with sensitization to the hapten diphenylcyclopropenone (DPC). In DNA, the CDR3 is TGTGCCAGCAGGGCCCGGGGCCCAATTTCACCCCTCCACTTT. Amino acids: CASRARGPISPLHF.